This TCR beta chain was observed in a study of cytomegalovirus exposure and HLA in healthy donors. As concerns this clone: Its antigen is not known.

Study findings and constraints: It was confirmed in vitro that a few of the CMV-associated chains were specific for CMV antigens. Highly shared variants forming one cluster were likely a sequencing artifact.

The PCR had 60 Vbeta and 13 Jbeta primers. Clones were sequenced by immunoSEQ multiplex PCR, and TCRdb holds only the in-frame ones, with some missing. The sample lists tens of thousands of clones, about 74% occurring once. The sequence derives from a man aged 25 to 40 in good health and CMV-seronegative. Sequenced material: PBMCs.

The DNA of the CDR3 is TGCGCCAGCAGTGGACAAAGTTACGACAATGAGCAGTTCTTC. Protein sequence: CASSGQSYDNEQFF. The chain is built from TRBV5-1 and TRBJ2-1, with D possibly being TRBD1 (5 bases). Trimming left V 5 bases short and J 5 bases short, with 14 bases between. Germline V gene lookup returns CDR1 SGHRS and CDR2 YFSETQ. CDR3 length equals 14 residues.